A single sample is the source of the 32 T cell receptor beta chains below, sequenced in a study of control samples from healthy donors and cancer patients. The repertoire was sequenced with immunoSEQ multiplex PCR; TCRdb's copy has only in-frame clones and lacks some. In the table there are about 150,000 clones, approximately 93% of which are singletons. Material for sequencing was blood. These receptors were obtained from a man younger than 30 in good health.

The CDR3 region has the DNA TGCGCCAGCAGACCGGGGGGAAACGAGCAGTACTTC. Amino acids: CASRPGGNEQYF. V gene TRBV5-1 combines with J gene TRBJ2-7, with 7 bases identical to TRBD2. J lost 5 bases, V lost 5 bases, and 4 bases had no gene match. Germline V gene lookup returns CDR1 SGHRS and CDR2 YFSETQ. The CDR3 runs 12 residues.

The rearrangement joins TRBV6-2 or TRBV6-3 to TRBJ1-1, with TRBD1 as a possible D gene (5 bases). Germline CDR1 MNHEY, CDR2 SVGEGT. The ends were cut back, 6 bases at V and 7 bases at J, with 9 bases in the middle. The CDR3 loop spans 11 amino acids. CDR3 residues: CASSWGVEAFF. CDR3 DNA sequence: TGTGCCAGCAGCTGGGGCGTTGAAGCTTTCTTT.

The chain joins TRBV4-1 to TRBJ2-7; 9 nucleotides line up with TRBD2. The junction had 4 bases not matched to a gene; V was cut back by 4 bases and J by 0 bases. Germline CDR1 is MGHRA and CDR2 is YSYEKL. This CDR3 has 15 amino acids. The CDR3 reads CASSLSGGSSYEQYF. The CDR3 nucleotides are TGCGCCAGCAGCCTAAGCGGGGGGTCCTCCTACGAGCAGTACTTC.

V and J are TRBV6-5 and TRBJ2-1, with D tentatively TRBD2 (7 bases). The CDR3 spans 14 residues. CDR1 is MNHEY, CDR2 SVGAGI, per germline. Trimming stripped 5 bases from V and 4 bases from J, with 12 bases between. This CDR3 is CASSIGGPYNEQFF. The CDR3 region has the DNA TGTGCCAGCAGTATCGGGGGGCCATACAATGAGCAGTTCTTC.

The rearrangement uses TRBV28 and TRBJ1-1; possibly TRBD1 for D (6 bases). CDR3 length equals 13 residues. With 8 bases removed from V and 1 base from J, the gap between germline ends came to 11 bases. Per the germline V gene, CDR1 is MDHEN and CDR2 is SYDVKM. In nucleotides, the CDR3 is TGTGCCAGCGGCGGACAGACGAACACTGAAGCTTTCTTT. It is translated as CASGGQTNTEAFF.

The chain employs TRBV7-9 and TRBJ1-6, with D uncertain. This CDR3 comprises 15 residues. Between the trimmed V and J ends, which lost 7 bases and 0 bases, there was a span of 10 bases. Looked up from germline, CDR1 is SEHNR and CDR2 is FQNEAQ (reference sequence). The CDR3 is CASTGSSSYNSPLHF. CDR3 in DNA: TGTGCCAGCACCGGATCCAGCTCCTATAATTCACCCCTCCACTTT.

This chain links TRBV29-1 with TRBJ1-5; a weak D match, TRBD1 (5 bases). Germline CDR1 SQVTM, CDR2 ANQGSEA. The germline V and J ends were trimmed by 8 bases and 9 bases, with 8 bases remaining between them. This CDR3 region has 9 residues. The CDR3: CSPGGPQHF. The CDR3, as DNA: TGCAGCCCGGGGGGGCCCCAGCATTTT.

The chain carries TRBV6-1 and TRBJ2-7; D gene uncertain. V lost 2 bases, J lost 0 bases, and 5 bases lay in between. Germline CDR1 is MNHNS and CDR2 is SASEGT. CDR3 size: 13 residues. The chain's CDR3 is CASSETLSYEQYF. The CDR3 nucleotides are TGTGCCAGCAGTGAAACCCTCTCCTACGAGCAGTACTTC.

The CDR3 reads CASSFWNQPQHF. CDR3 nucleotides: TGTGCCAGCAGCTTCTGGAATCAGCCCCAGCATTTT. This chain links TRBV7-8 with TRBJ1-5, with unresolved D. There are 12 residues in the CDR3. The germline V gene encodes CDR1 SGHVS and CDR2 FQNEAQ. Trimming removed 3 bases at V and 4 bases at J, with 4 bases between.

The chain employs TRBV19 and TRBJ2-1; the match to TRBD1 covers 10 bases. Germline CDR1 reads LNHDA; CDR2 reads SQIVND (reference sequence). This CDR3 comprises 16 residues. J lost 3 bases, V lost 9 bases, and 11 bases had no gene match. The CDR3 region is CASRDRGRGVYNEQFF. The CDR3 DNA follows: TGTGCCAGCAGGGACAGGGGCCGCGGGGTCTACAATGAGCAGTTCTTC.

This chain uses TRBV19 with TRBJ1-2; D is unresolved. In germline, CDR1 is LNHDA, CDR2 SQIVND (reference sequence). The CDR3 runs 12 residues. Trimming removed 7 bases from V and 9 bases from J, with 15 bases in between. The CDR3 loop is CASTLYGASYTF. CDR3 DNA sequence: TGTGCCAGTACCTTATACGGCGCCAGCTACACCTTC.

This chain connects TRBV7-9 to TRBJ1-1; no firm D call. Trimming took 5 bases from V and 6 from J, leaving 10 bases between them. The V gene's germline CDR1 is SEHNR and CDR2 FQNEAQ (reference sequence). The CDR3 is 12 amino acids. For the CDR3, the DNA is TGTGCCAGCAGCCTTAATAAGGCTGAAGCTTTCTTT. Translating gives CASSLNKAEAFF.

The CDR3: CASSYTSRGGTEAFF. The CDR3 DNA reads TGTGCCAGCAGTTACACCTCCAGGGGAGGGACTGAAGCTTTCTTT. The V call is TRBV6-2 or TRBV6-3, the J call TRBJ1-1, with D possibly being TRBD1 (6 bases). Per the germline V gene, CDR1 is MNHEY and CDR2 is SVGEGT. CDR3 length equals 15 residues. V lost 2 bases and J lost 5, with 15 bases in between.

The V call is TRBV11-2, the J call TRBJ1-1, with 10 bases identical to TRBD1. Per the germline V gene, CDR1 is SGHAT and CDR2 is FQNNGV. V shed 1 base, J shed 7 bases, and the junction held 3 bases outside the gene matches. CDR3 size: 14 residues. The CDR3 DNA reads TGTGCCAGCAGCTTAGGGACAGGGGGAGATGAAGCTTTCTTT. It specifies CASSLGTGGDEAFF.

V and J are TRBV10-1 and TRBJ1-3; 12 bases line up with TRBD1. This CDR3 contains 21 residues. CDR1 and CDR2 from the germline V gene are WNHNN and SYGVQD (reference sequence). With 7 bases clipped from V and 4 bases from J, the junction kept 23 bases outside the gene matches. CDR3 sequence reads: CASTYLSGYRDRGPSGNTIYF. CDR3 nucleotides: TGCGCCAGCACCTATCTCTCTGGATACCGGGACAGGGGGCCATCGGGAAACACCATATATTTT.

The gene calls are TRBV3-1 (or the pseudogene TRBV3-2) and TRBJ2-2; 10 nucleotides match TRBD2. V was pared by 2 bases and J by 5 bases, with 11 bases of the junction left unmatched. Germline CDR1 reads LGHDT; CDR2 reads YNNKEL (reference sequence). The CDR3 covers 18 residues. Here the CDR3 DNA reads TGTGCCAGCAGCCAACCGGGAGGCGGGACTAGCGTAACCGGGGAGCTGTTTTTT. It specifies CASSQPGGGTSVTGELFF.

This chain links TRBV10-3 with TRBJ2-7; D is perhaps TRBD2 (5 bases). Trimming took 10 bases from V and 0 from J, leaving 16 bases between them. The CDR3 length is 14 residues. Germline CDR1 and CDR2: ENHRY and SYGVKD. The CDR3 is CATTSEGVSYEQYF. The CDR3 DNA sequence: TGTGCCACCACCTCCGAGGGAGTCTCCTACGAGCAGTACTTC.

This chain joins TRBV5-1 and TRBJ1-1; TRBD1 agrees at 11 bases. The J segment lost 4 bases and the V segment lost 3 bases, leaving 14 bases of the junction unmatched. CDR3 size: 18 residues. Germline CDR1 SGHRS, CDR2 YFSETQ. CDR3 coding DNA: TGCGCCAGCAGCTGGATTCCAGGACAGGGGGCTTGGGGCACTGAAGCTTTCTTT. It encodes CASSWIPGQGAWGTEAFF.

The rearrangement links TRBV29-1 to TRBJ2-5; perhaps D is TRBD1 or TRBD2 (5 bases each). Germline CDR1 is SQVTM and CDR2 is ANQGSEA. There are 15 residues in the CDR3. V was trimmed by 8 bases and J by 2 bases, leaving 21 bases between them. CDR3 bases: TGCAGCATACGAAAGGGCTGGGGGATGCAAGAGACCCAGTACTTC. As protein: CSIRKGWGMQETQYF.

This clone was recorded once. The rearrangement joins TRBV6-5 to TRBJ2-7, with TRBD1 matching 7 bases. CDR3 length: 14 amino acids. Trimming took 9 bases from V and 5 from J; bases not matched to a gene: 13. Germline V gene data show CDR1 as MNHEY and CDR2 as SVGAGI. CDR3 DNA: TGTGCCAGTATCAAGAGGGGGCTTCGGGACGAGCAGTACTTC. Translating it yields CASIKRGLRDEQYF.

V usage is TRBV23-1 and J usage is TRBJ1-1; a possible D gene is TRBD1 (6 bases). TRBV23-1 is recorded as an ORF, its role being uncertain. The CDR3 length is 15 residues. Trimming left V 1 base short and J 6 bases short, with 15 bases between. The CDR3 spells CASSQLTGPGAEAFF. The DNA of the CDR3 is TGCGCCAGCAGTCAATTGACAGGTCCGGGGGCTGAAGCTTTCTTT.

This sequence joins TRBV6-4 and TRBJ1-4; 12 bases fit TRBD1. Unmatched junction bases numbered 6, after V lost 6 bases and J lost 7 bases. The CDR3 loop spans 15 amino acids. Germline loops: CDR1 MRHNA, CDR2 SNTAGT. CDR3 coding DNA: TGTGCCAGCAGCCGGGGACAGGGGGCGCGTGAAAAACTGTTTTTT. Its protein product is CASSRGQGAREKLFF.

The rearrangement uses TRBV10-1 and TRBJ2-2; D is undetermined. CDR1 is WNHNN, CDR2 SYGVQD, per germline (reference sequence). The CDR3 consists of 12 residues. With 2 bases removed from V and 5 bases from J, the gap between germline ends came to 3 bases. CDR3: CASSEGTGELFF. In nucleotides, the CDR3 is TGCGCCAGCAGTGAGGGTACCGGGGAGCTGTTTTTT.

V usage is TRBV28 and J usage is TRBJ1-1; perhaps TRBD1 as D (6 bases). CDR3 length: 16 residues. Trimming removed 5 bases at V and 1 base at J, with 17 bases between. Looked up from germline, CDR1 is MDHEN and CDR2 is SYDVKM. CDR3 loop: CASSPWSDRSNTEAFF. The CDR3 region has the DNA TGTGCCAGCAGTCCCTGGTCGGACAGATCGAACACTGAAGCTTTCTTT.

This chain uses TRBV5-6 with TRBJ2-1, with D perhaps TRBD1 (6 bases). The V gene's germline CDR1 is SGHDT and CDR2 YYEEEE. The CDR3 consists of 17 residues. Deletions cut 0 bases from V and 7 bases from J, with 20 bases between. The CDR3 DNA sequence: TGTGCCAGCAGCTTGGCCTGGATCCAGGGGCTGGGAAATGAGCAGTTCTTC. Translation: CASSLAWIQGLGNEQFF.

The chain uses TRBV12-5 and TRBJ1-5; D uncertain. The germline V gene has CDR1 LGHNT and CDR2 FRNRAP. V dropped 4 bases and J dropped 4 bases, with 14 bases sitting between them. The CDR3 sequence is 15 residues long. The CDR3 protein is CASGYKVTLNQPQHF. In nucleotides, the CDR3 is TGTGCTAGTGGTTATAAGGTGACGTTGAATCAGCCCCAGCATTTT. Looking up the rest from reference TRBV12-5 and TRBJ1-5 gives the full variable domain: DARVTQTPRHKVTEMGQEVTMRCQPILGHNTVFWYRQTMMQGLELLAYFRNRAPLDDSGMPKDRFSAEMPDATLATLKIQPSEPRDSAVYFCASGYKVTLNQPQHFGDGTRLSIL.

This rearrangement joins TRBV3-1 (or the pseudogene TRBV3-2) to TRBJ1-3; the D gene is possibly TRBD1 (5 bases). CDR1 is LGHDT, CDR2 YNNKEL, per germline (reference sequence). V was shortened by 6 bases and J by 4 bases, with 16 bases between the two germline ends. The CDR3 is 15 residues long. The CDR3 loop is CASRTETEPGNTIYF. The CDR3 nucleotides are TGTGCCAGCAGAACCGAGACAGAGCCCGGAAACACCATATATTTT.

The DNA for the CDR3 is TGTGCCAGCAGCAGGTCCAATTCACCCCTCCACTTT. Translation: CASSRSNSPLHF. The genes are TRBV7-2 and TRBJ1-6, with D uncertain. V dropped 5 bases and J dropped 7 bases, with 6 bases sitting between them. In germline, CDR1 is SGHTA, CDR2 FQGNSA. The CDR3 sequence is 12 residues long.

The V call is TRBV9, the J call TRBJ2-2, with 12 bases fitting TRBD2. Unmatched junction bases numbered 7, after V lost 1 base and J lost 6 bases. The CDR3 has 17 residues. Germline V lookup: CDR1 SGDLS, CDR2 YYNGEE. The CDR3 bases are TGTGCCAGCAGCGTACATCGGACTAGCGGGACATCCGGGGAGCTGTTTTTT. This gives the protein CASSVHRTSGTSGELFF.

This clone has only one observation. The rearrangement uses TRBV11-3 and TRBJ2-5; tentatively, D is TRBD2 (7 bases). The germline gives CDR1 SGHNT, CDR2 YENEEA. V was shortened by 4 bases and J by 5 bases, with 20 bases between the two germline ends. This CDR3 has 16 amino acids. The CDR3 loop reads CASSSRTQRGGETQYF. The CDR3 coding sequence is TGTGCCAGCAGCTCAAGGACCCAGAGGGGGGGGGAGACCCAGTACTTC.

This clone appeared once. The rearrangement links TRBV7-9 to TRBJ2-5; D is ambiguous. V was trimmed by 0 bases and J by 5 bases, leaving 7 bases between them. The CDR3 sequence is 13 residues long. Germline V gene lookup returns CDR1 SEHNR and CDR2 FQNEAQ (reference sequence). The CDR3: CASSLAAAETQYF. CDR3 DNA: TGTGCCAGCAGCTTAGCAGCAGCGGAGACCCAGTACTTC.

The V and J genes are TRBV4-2 and TRBJ2-3; TRBD2 aligns across 8 bases. Germline assignment: CDR1 LGHNA and CDR2 YNFKEQ. The V gene end was trimmed by 3 bases and the J gene end by 1 base; junction bases not matched to a gene: 6. The CDR3 has 16 residues. The DNA of the CDR3 is TGTGCCAGCAGCCACGGGGGGGCGGGGGGCACAGATACGCAGTATTTT. Protein: CASSHGGAGGTDTQYF.